This T cell receptor beta chain was identified during a study of OX40 agonist ivuxolimab in advanced cancers. As for the study in general: Patients were infused with ivuxolimab every 2 weeks at 0.01 to 10 mg/kg.

Notes on the study in general: At doses 0.1 to 3.0 mg/kg, CD4+ and CD8+ clones expanded.

About this clone itself: Its antigen is still unknown.

TCRdb's table, derived via immunoSEQ multiplex PCR, lists solely in-frame clones and lacks some. The sample has 52,000 or so clones, less than 90% seen once. CDR1 is SGHRS and CDR2 is YFSETQ in the germline V gene. This CDR3 contains 17 residues. The V and J ends lost 3 bases and 4 bases, in that order; junction bases with no gene match: 9. The clonotype comes from an adult with an advanced solid tumor such as melanoma, head and neck, liver or kidney cancer. This sequence joins TRBV5-1 and TRBJ2-6, with 8 bases that match TRBD1. The specimen comprised CD4+ or CD8+ T cells sorted from blood, sampled in a trial of the OX40 agonist ivuxolimab. The CDR3 is CASSSPTGADGANVLTF. The CDR3 DNA sequence: TGCGCCAGCAGCTCCCCGACAGGGGCAGACGGGGCCAACGTCCTGACTTTC. Full variable domain (rest looked up from reference TRBV5-1 and TRBJ2-6): KAGVTQTPRYLIKTRGQQVTLSCSPISGHRSVSWYQQTPGQGLQFLFEYFSETQRNKGNFPGRFSGRQFSNSRSEMNVSTLELGDSALYLCASSSPTGADGANVLTFGAGSRLTVL.